A single sample gave rise to the 13 T cell receptor beta chains below, sequenced in a study of T cells in Graves' hyperthyroidism and ophthalmopathy. What was amplified from RNA transcripts were TCR beta CDR3 regions. A first-round RT-PCR of the TCR CDR3 used the HTBI primer set. TCRdb itself ran the multiplex PCR reads through MiXCR, one entry per CDR3 protein. The sample lists 620,000 or so distinct CDR3 sequences; roughly 14% were seen once. The specimen was blood. Every receptor here comes from a woman aged 45 to 65 with Graves' ophthalmopathy.

This clonotype was detected ten times or more. CDR3 residues: CASTQSRGPEQYF. DNA of the CDR3: TGTGCCAGCACCCAATCCAGGGGACCCGAGCAGTACTTC. The rearrangement uses TRBV11-2 and TRBJ2-7; D possibly corresponds to TRBD1 (6 bases). Germline V lookup: CDR1 SGHAT, CDR2 FQNNGV. Trimming removed 7 bases from V and 6 bases from J, with 16 bases in between. The CDR3 contains 13 residues.

The table lists this clonotype with many counts. The genes are TRBV14 and TRBJ2-1; 13 bases are shared with TRBD2. CDR1 is SGHDN and CDR2 is FVKESK in the germline V gene. The CDR3 extends over 18 amino acids. Trimming at V came to 1 base and at J to 6 bases, leaving 9 bases not matched to a gene. The CDR3 nucleotides are TGTGCCAGCAGCCAAGTGTTAGGACTAGCGGGAGAGGGCAATGAGCAGTTCTTC. This encodes CASSQVLGLAGEGNEQFF.

This clonotype has more than one count but fewer than ten. The chain employs TRBV14 and TRBJ2-7; D is ambiguous. Germline loops: CDR1 SGHDN, CDR2 FVKESK. The V gene lost 0 bases and the J gene lost 4 bases, with 13 bases spanning the gap. The CDR3 loop spans 15 amino acids. The CDR3 bases are TGTGCCAGCAGCCAAGAATTTGGGCATTTATACGAGCAGTACTTC. Amino acids: CASSQEFGHLYEQYF.

This clonotype was counted ten times or more. The V and J genes are TRBV6-1 and TRBJ2-3, with a tentative D call TRBD2 (5 bases). CDR3 length: 14 amino acids. Trimming stripped 6 bases from V and 0 bases from J, with 10 bases between. CDR1 is MNHNS and CDR2 is SASEGT in the germline V gene. The CDR3 nucleotides are TGTGCCAGCAGCGTCGGCGGGAGCACAGATACGCAGTATTTT. Protein: CASSVGGSTDTQYF.

The J gene is TRBJ2-1, the V gene TRBV6-1; possible D gene TRBD2, 5 bases. The CDR3 covers 15 residues. Germline V CDR1 and CDR2: MNHNS, SASEGT. The V end was cut by 5 bases, the J end by 9 bases, with 20 bases between. As DNA, the CDR3 is TGTGCCAGCAGTTCCGGTTCAGCGGAGTCTCCTGAGCAGTTCTTC. Its protein is CASSSGSAESPEQFF.

In this sample, this clonotype turned up many times. The chain recombines TRBV12-5 with TRBJ2-2; 7 bases line up with TRBD2. The J segment lost 4 bases and the V segment lost 2 bases, leaving 13 bases of the junction unmatched. Per the germline V gene, CDR1 is LGHNT and CDR2 is FRNRAP. CDR3 length equals 18 residues. For the CDR3, the DNA is TGTGCTAGTGGTTTGTCCAAAGCGGGACGCCCGAGCACCGGGGAGCTGTTTTTT. Its translation is CASGLSKAGRPSTGELFF.

This clonotype was seen repeatedly, ten times or more. The chain joins TRBV29-1 to TRBJ2-3; D is ambiguous. CDR1 is SQVTM and CDR2 is ANQGSEA in the germline V gene. Trimming removed 1 base from V and 2 bases from J, with 16 bases in between. The CDR3 runs 16 residues. The CDR3 DNA follows: TGCAGCGTTGAAGGAGTAAGCCTAACTAACACAGATACGCAGTATTTT. It translates to CSVEGVSLTNTDTQYF.

A note on this clonotype: This may stem from a read error, because a much larger clone lies one nucleotide away. This sequence joins TRBV7-2 and TRBJ1-1; 7 nucleotides align to TRBD1. There are 14 residues in the CDR3. Trimming removed 5 bases from V and 6 bases from J; junction bases left unmatched: 9. CDR1 is SGHTA, CDR2 FQGNSA, per germline. The CDR3 here is CASSPRDRNSEAFF. In DNA form, the CDR3 reads TGTGCCAGCAGCCCCAGGGACAGAAACTCTGAAGCTTTCTTT.

The table lists this clonotype with a few counts. J is TRBJ2-3 and V is TRBV12-3 or TRBV12-4; 9 bases are shared with TRBD2. V was pared by 3 bases and J by 4 bases, with 11 bases of the junction left unmatched. The CDR3 extends over 17 amino acids. CDR3 DNA: TGTGCCAGCAGTTTCCGTTTGGTCCTAGCGGGATCAGATACGCAGTATTTT. It encodes CASSFRLVLAGSDTQYF.

The chain combines TRBV7-6 with TRBJ1-4; D might be TRBD1 (5 bases). The germline V and J ends were trimmed by 3 bases and 3 bases, with 11 bases remaining between them. The CDR3 sequence is 15 residues long. Germline V gene sequence: CDR1 SGHVS, CDR2 FNYEAQ. CDR3 coding DNA: TGTGCCAGCAGCTTGGTAGACAGTTCTAATGAAAAACTGTTTTTT. Translation: CASSLVDSSNEKLFF.

The table lists this clonotype with a few counts. This chain joins TRBV6-1 and TRBJ2-2, with a tentative D call TRBD2 (6 bases). CDR1 MNHNS and CDR2 SASEGT come from the germline V gene. This CDR3 region has 14 residues. The V gene lost 6 bases and the J gene lost 3 bases, with 11 bases spanning the gap. The CDR3 region is CASRPGLYTGELFF. The CDR3 coding sequence is TGTGCCAGCAGGCCGGGACTTTACACCGGGGAGCTGTTTTTT.

The rearrangement links TRBV4-3 to TRBJ2-3, with 7 bases matching TRBD2. CDR1 and CDR2 (germline): LGHNA, YSLEER. J gave up 1 base and V 0 bases, and 4 bases lay outside the gene matches. The CDR3 loop spans 16 amino acids. CDR3 DNA: TGCGCCAGCAGCCAAGACGGGAGGATCGGCACAGATACGCAGTATTTT. This gives the protein CASSQDGRIGTDTQYF.

This clonotype was observed at least ten times. The rearrangement uses TRBV6-5 and TRBJ2-2; TRBD2 agrees at 10 bases. The CDR3 is made up of 18 amino acids. V lost 4 bases, J lost 6 bases, and 14 bases stayed unmatched. Germline lookup yields CDR1 MNHEY and CDR2 SVGAGI. DNA of the CDR3: TGTGCCAGCAGTTTACTTCCTTCTAGCGGGAGTGTTTCCGGGGAGCTGTTTTTT. Translating gives CASSLLPSSGSVSGELFF.